Each of the 32 T cell receptor beta chains below was sequenced from the same sample in a study of technical replicates of blood from several donors. The method was immunoSEQ multiplex PCR; TCRdb's version includes in-frame clones alone and lacks a portion of them. The sample records just over 80,000 clones, roughly 94% being singletons. Sequences were obtained from T cells isolated from PBMCs. These receptors all stem from a human donor in good health.

The V call is TRBV29-1, the J call TRBJ1-2; D is perhaps TRBD1 (5 bases). The germline V and J ends were trimmed by 8 bases and 1 base, with 11 bases remaining between them. The CDR3 sequence is 12 residues long. Germline V gene data show CDR1 as SQVTM and CDR2 as ANQGSEA. Here the CDR3 DNA reads TGCAGCATGAAGGGGAATAACTATGGCTACACCTTC. Translating gives CSMKGNNYGYTF.

V usage is TRBV27 and J usage is TRBJ1-2; D may be TRBD1 (6 bases). The CDR3 runs 15 residues. Trimming pared 5 bases from V and 4 bases from J, leaving 17 bases between. Germline CDR1 is MNHEY and CDR2 is SMNVEV (reference sequence). This CDR3 is CASSPFRGEAYGYTF. In DNA form, the CDR3 reads TGTGCCAGCAGTCCCTTCAGGGGCGAAGCCTATGGCTACACCTTC.

The chain is built from TRBV9 and TRBJ2-2; no firm D call. Germline CDR1 is SGDLS and CDR2 is YYNGEE. The CDR3 sequence is 12 residues long. V dropped 2 bases and J dropped 4 bases, with 3 bases sitting between them. The CDR3 sequence is CASSVGTGELFF. The CDR3 DNA is TGTGCCAGCAGCGTCGGCACCGGGGAGCTGTTTTTT.

The chain carries TRBV4-3 and TRBJ2-7, with a weak D call TRBD1 (7 bases). Germline V CDR1 and CDR2: LGHNA, YSLEER. The CDR3 contains 17 residues. Trimming left V 1 base short and J 7 bases short, with 23 bases between. The CDR3 DNA reads as TGCGCCAGCAGCCAAGGTCCGCCGGGACAGTCGGGGAGGGAGCAGTACTTC. Translated, it gives CASSQGPPGQSGREQYF.

The gene calls are TRBV4-2 and TRBJ1-5; D remains ambiguous. CDR1 is LGHNA and CDR2 is YNFKEQ in the germline V gene. The CDR3 sequence is 14 residues long. V shed 0 bases and J shed 7 bases, with 10 bases lying between them. DNA of the CDR3: TGTGCCAGCAGCCAAGATGATGGTCAGCAGCCCCAGCATTTT. This codes for CASSQDDGQQPQHF.

The V call is TRBV11-2, the J call TRBJ2-3; D possibly corresponds to TRBD1 (5 bases). Per the germline V gene, CDR1 is SGHAT and CDR2 is FQNNGV. CDR3 length: 15 amino acids. V dropped 7 bases and J dropped 0 bases, with 14 bases sitting between them. CDR3 region: CASIDWGSSTDTQYF. The CDR3 DNA reads as TGTGCCAGCATCGACTGGGGCAGTAGCACAGATACGCAGTATTTT.

The genes are TRBV28 and TRBJ1-1, with TRBD1 as a possible D gene (6 bases). The CDR3 runs to 16 residues. In germline, CDR1 is MDHEN, CDR2 SYDVKM. Between the trimmed V and J ends, which lost 3 bases and 6 bases, there was a span of 20 bases. The CDR3 region is CASSFLLTGGQAEAFF. The CDR3, as DNA: TGTGCCAGCAGTTTTTTGCTCACCGGGGGGCAGGCTGAAGCTTTCTTT.

This chain joins TRBV9 and TRBJ2-7, with 9 bases aligning to TRBD2. The CDR3 is 16 amino acids. V was pared by 4 bases and J by 6 bases, with 14 bases of the junction left unmatched. Germline CDR1 is SGDLS and CDR2 is YYNGEE. This CDR3 reads CASSPGGLASYSEQYF. CDR3 bases: TGTGCCAGCAGCCCAGGGGGACTAGCTAGTTACAGCGAGCAGTACTTC.

The chain joins TRBV4-2 to TRBJ2-2; TRBD2 matches 12 bases. After removal of 1 base from V and 5 bases from J, the junction contained 11 bases not matched to a gene. There are 19 residues in the CDR3. Germline CDR1 LGHNA, CDR2 YNFKEQ. In DNA, the CDR3 is TGTGCCAGCAGCCAAGGCCTTACCGGGACTAGCGGGCGTACCGGGGAGCTGTTTTTT. This codes for CASSQGLTGTSGRTGELFF.

The rearrangement links TRBV5-1 to TRBJ2-3; TRBD2 is a possible D gene (5 bases). CDR1 SGHRS and CDR2 YFSETQ come from the germline V gene. Deletions cut 4 bases from V and 8 bases from J, with 11 bases between. CDR3 length: 12 residues. CDR3 amino acids: CASSPSRGTQYF. In DNA form, the CDR3 reads TGCGCCAGCAGCCCAAGCCGGGGTACGCAGTATTTT. Full variable domain (rest looked up from reference TRBV5-1 and TRBJ2-3): KAGVTQTPRYLIKTRGQQVTLSCSPISGHRSVSWYQQTPGQGLQFLFEYFSETQRNKGNFPGRFSGRQFSNSRSEMNVSTLELGDSALYLCASSPSRGTQYFGPGTRLTVL.

V and J are TRBV5-1 and TRBJ1-5; TRBD1 matches 7 bases. This CDR3 spans 14 amino acids. The J segment lost 6 bases and the V segment lost 0 bases, leaving 3 bases of the junction unmatched. The germline V gene encodes CDR1 SGHRS and CDR2 YFSETQ. The CDR3 is CASSLDRGGQPQHF. In DNA form, the CDR3 reads TGCGCCAGCAGCTTGGACAGGGGAGGTCAGCCCCAGCATTTT.

The chain couples TRBV5-4 to TRBJ1-1; D call uncertain. V was cut by 1 base and J by 2 bases, with 3 bases left in between. Per germline, CDR1 SGHNT and CDR2 YYREEE (reference sequence). This CDR3 is 12 amino acids long. CDR3 DNA sequence: TGTGCCAGCAGCTTGCTTAACACTGAAGCTTTCTTT. It specifies CASSLLNTEAFF.

This chain joins TRBV28 and TRBJ2-3, with D unresolved. CDR3 size: 14 residues. CDR1 and CDR2 (germline): MDHEN, SYDVKM. V lost 8 bases, J lost 6 bases, and 18 bases lay in between. The CDR3 reads CASHPAVPFDTQYF. DNA for the CDR3: TGTGCCAGCCACCCGGCGGTTCCATTTGATACGCAGTATTTT.

The genes are TRBV11-3 and TRBJ2-7; D is perhaps TRBD2 (6 bases). CDR3 length equals 15 residues. The germline CDR1 and CDR2 sequences are SGHNT and YENEEA. V lost 5 bases and J 0 bases, leaving 14 bases between the germline ends. DNA of the CDR3: TGTGCCAGCAGCGGTAGCGGAGATCGCTCCTACGAGCAGTACTTC. Protein: CASSGSGDRSYEQYF.

This chain links TRBV6-5 with TRBJ2-7; 7 positions match TRBD1. The junction had 7 bases not matched to a gene; V was cut back by 7 bases and J by 4 bases. Germline CDR1 and CDR2: MNHEY and SVGAGI. CDR3 length: 13 amino acids. CDR3 nucleotide sequence: TGTGCCAGCATATCCGGGACAGAATACGAGCAGTACTTC. This encodes CASISGTEYEQYF.

This chain joins TRBV11-2 and TRBJ2-3; 9 bases fit TRBD1. This CDR3 comprises 14 residues. In germline, CDR1 is SGHAT, CDR2 FQNNGV. J was trimmed by 7 bases and V by 5 bases; bases with no gene match: 7. The CDR3 loop is CASSPGQGRHTQYF. DNA for the CDR3: TGTGCCAGCAGCCCAGGACAGGGGAGGCATACGCAGTATTTT.

This clone was detected only once. The CDR3 nucleotides read TGTGCCAGTAATACAGGGGGTGATAACTATGGCTACACCTTC. Its translation: CASNTGGDNYGYTF. This chain links TRBV6-5 with TRBJ1-2; the match to TRBD1 covers 8 bases. Germline CDR1 MNHEY, CDR2 SVGAGI. Trimming at V came to 9 bases and at J to 1 base, leaving 7 bases not matched to a gene. CDR3 length equals 14 residues.

V gene TRBV5-4 combines with J gene TRBJ2-7; D may be TRBD1 (6 bases). V was trimmed by 4 bases and J by 5 bases, leaving 19 bases between them. Germline V gives CDR1 SGHNT, CDR2 YYREEE (reference sequence). This CDR3 is 15 amino acids long. The CDR3 is CASSPRQASIHEQYF. The CDR3 bases are TGTGCCAGCAGCCCAAGACAGGCCTCTATCCACGAGCAGTACTTC. Supplemented by reference TRBV5-4 and TRBJ2-7, the full variable domain reads ETGVTQSPTHLIKTRGQQVTLRCSSQSGHNTVSWYQQALGQGPQFIFQYYREEENGRGNFPPRFSGLQFPNYSSELNVNALELDDSALYLCASSPRQASIHEQYFGPGTRLTVT.

The genes are TRBV6-1 and TRBJ2-3, with 8 positions matching TRBD1. CDR1 and CDR2 (germline): MNHNS, SASEGT. Trimming at V came to 8 bases and at J to 6 bases, leaving 10 bases not matched to a gene. This CDR3 contains 14 residues. The CDR3, as DNA: TGTGCCAGCTGGAAGGACAGGGAACTGGATACGCAGTATTTT. Translated, it gives CASWKDRELDTQYF.

The chain combines TRBV6-5 with TRBJ2-2, with 8 bases aligning to TRBD1. V shed 2 bases, J shed 4 bases, and the junction held 3 bases outside the gene matches. CDR3 length: 15 amino acids. CDR1 MNHEY and CDR2 SVGAGI come from the germline V gene. The CDR3 bases are TGTGCCAGCAGTTACAGAACAGGGGGCACCGGGGAGCTGTTTTTT. Translated: CASSYRTGGTGELFF.

This clone turned up a few times. This rearrangement joins TRBV7-7 to TRBJ1-1, with a weak D call TRBD1 (5 bases). Germline loops: CDR1 SSHAT, CDR2 FNYEAQ (reference sequence). The V end lost 5 bases, the J end lost 10 bases, and 17 bases lay between the germline ends. The CDR3 covers 13 residues. The DNA of the CDR3 is TGTGCCAGCAGCCCCATAGACGATGGGGCAGCTTTCTTT. This codes for CASSPIDDGAAFF.

In nucleotides, the CDR3 is TGTGCCACCCTCACAGAACGGCCCTACGAGCAGTACTTC. It codes for CATLTERPYEQYF. The chain recombines TRBV21-1 with TRBJ2-7; the table calls TRBD1, which could not be checked here. TRBV21-1 is labeled a pseudogene. The CDR3 has 13 amino acids.

V and J are TRBV27 and TRBJ1-2; TRBD1 matches at 12 bases. The CDR3 sequence is 14 residues long. Unmatched junction bases numbered 7, after V lost 8 bases and J lost 6 bases. In germline, CDR1 is MNHEY, CDR2 SMNVEV (reference sequence). DNA for the CDR3: TGTGCCAGCCGCGGGACAGGGGGCGCGGATGGCTACACCTTC. It codes for CASRGTGGADGYTF.

This chain links TRBV6-6 with TRBJ1-1, with 7 bases identical to TRBD1. CDR1 and CDR2 from the germline V gene are MNHNY and SVGAGI (reference sequence). Trimming cost V 11 bases and J 5 bases; bases outside gene matches: 14. The CDR3 extends over 14 amino acids. CDR3 loop: CAGDKTGSLTEAFF. Here the CDR3 DNA reads TGTGCCGGCGATAAGACAGGGTCGTTGACTGAAGCTTTCTTT.

This chain uses TRBV5-1 with TRBJ1-4, with 11 bases aligning to TRBD1. The CDR3 covers 16 residues. Trimming cost V 2 bases and J 4 bases; bases outside gene matches: 4. CDR1 SGHRS and CDR2 YFSETQ come from the germline V gene. The DNA for the CDR3 is TGCGCCAGCAGCTTTGGGACAGGGGGGATTAATGAAAAACTGTTTTTT. Translating gives CASSFGTGGINEKLFF.

The J gene is TRBJ2-3, the V gene TRBV7-7; 8 positions agree with TRBD1. The V gene's germline CDR1 is SSHAT and CDR2 FNYEAQ (reference sequence). This CDR3 comprises 14 residues. V trimming: 8 bases; J trimming: 2 bases; junction bases outside the gene matches: 6. The CDR3 loop reads CASAPDRATDTQYF. The CDR3 region has the DNA TGTGCCAGCGCCCCGGACAGGGCCACAGATACGCAGTATTTT.

The chain is built from TRBV29-1 and TRBJ1-2; no clear D. The CDR3 runs to 11 residues. V lost 4 bases and J lost 6, with 9 bases in between. The V gene's germline CDR1 is SQVTM and CDR2 ANQGSEA. CDR3 sequence: CSVVSRDGYTF. The CDR3 DNA is TGCAGCGTTGTTTCACGGGATGGCTACACCTTC.

This clone was picked up one time. The chain has TRBV18 and TRBJ2-1, with D possibly TRBD2 on 6 matching bases. This CDR3 is built from 15 residues. The ends were cut back, 6 bases at V and 6 bases at J, with 18 bases in the middle. CDR1 is KGHSH, CDR2 LQKENI, per germline. The CDR3 reads CASSPGTLGTNEQFF. CDR3 sequence (DNA): TGTGCCAGCTCGCCCGGGACTTTGGGGACCAATGAGCAGTTCTTC.

This clone was recorded only once. This chain uses TRBV21-1 with TRBJ2-7; TRBD2 is the table's D call and was not checked against the DNA. TRBV21-1 is a documented pseudogene. CDR3 length: 14 residues. The CDR3 DNA reads TGTGCCAGCAGCATAGGACTAGCGGGGCCCGAGCAGTACTTC. It translates to CASSIGLAGPEQYF.

This clone appeared a single time. This chain links TRBV4-1 with TRBJ1-5; D remains ambiguous. This CDR3 is 15 amino acids long. V dropped 0 bases and J dropped 0 bases, with 6 bases sitting between them. Germline CDR1 and CDR2: MGHRA and YSYEKL. For the CDR3, the DNA is TGCGCCAGCAGCCAAGATTTGTATAGCAATCAGCCCCAGCATTTT. It translates to CASSQDLYSNQPQHF.

The rearrangement joins TRBV7-8 to TRBJ2-3, with D maybe TRBD1 (6 bases). CDR1 SGHVS and CDR2 FQNEAQ come from the germline V gene. V gave up 1 base and J gave up 2 bases, with 22 bases separating them. The CDR3 consists of 19 residues. CDR3 amino acids: CASSLESGVGGLYTDTQYF. CDR3 nucleotides: TGTGCCAGCAGCTTAGAGTCAGGGGTGGGTGGCTTATACACAGATACGCAGTATTTT.

This CDR3 is CASSLARDSYGYTF. The CDR3 DNA follows: TGTGCCAGCAGCTTAGCGAGGGACAGCTATGGCTACACCTTC. The chain joins TRBV7-2 to TRBJ1-2; 7 bases map to TRBD1. The germline gives CDR1 SGHTA, CDR2 FQGNSA. The CDR3 totals 14 residues. The junction had 2 bases not matched to a gene; V was cut back by 0 bases and J by 4 bases.